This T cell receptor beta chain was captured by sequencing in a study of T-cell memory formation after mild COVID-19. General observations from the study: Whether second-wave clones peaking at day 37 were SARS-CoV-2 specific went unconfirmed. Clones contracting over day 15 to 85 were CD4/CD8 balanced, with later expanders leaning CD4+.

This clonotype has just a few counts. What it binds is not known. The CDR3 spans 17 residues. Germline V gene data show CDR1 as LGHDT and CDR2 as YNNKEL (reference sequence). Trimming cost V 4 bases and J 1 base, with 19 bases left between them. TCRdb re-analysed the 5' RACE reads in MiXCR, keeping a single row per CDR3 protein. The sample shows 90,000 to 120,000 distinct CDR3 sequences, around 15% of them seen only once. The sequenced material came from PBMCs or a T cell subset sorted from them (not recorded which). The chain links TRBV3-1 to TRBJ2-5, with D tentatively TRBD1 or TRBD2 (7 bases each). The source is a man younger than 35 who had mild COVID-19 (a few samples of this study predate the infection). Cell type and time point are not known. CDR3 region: CASSPTGEGHAQETQYF. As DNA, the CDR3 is TGTGCCAGCAGCCCTACAGGGGAGGGGCACGCCCAAGAGACCCAGTACTTC.